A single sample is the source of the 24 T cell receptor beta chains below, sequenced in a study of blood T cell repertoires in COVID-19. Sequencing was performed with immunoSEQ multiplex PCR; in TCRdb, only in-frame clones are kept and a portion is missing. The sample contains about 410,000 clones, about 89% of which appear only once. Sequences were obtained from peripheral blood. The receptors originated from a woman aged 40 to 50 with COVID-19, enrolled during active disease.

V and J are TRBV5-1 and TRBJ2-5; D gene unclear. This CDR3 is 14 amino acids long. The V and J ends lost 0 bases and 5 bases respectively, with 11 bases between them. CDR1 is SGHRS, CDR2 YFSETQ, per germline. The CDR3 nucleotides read TGCGCCAGCAGCTTGGCCTCGGGTATGGAGACCCAGTACTTC. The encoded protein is CASSLASGMETQYF.

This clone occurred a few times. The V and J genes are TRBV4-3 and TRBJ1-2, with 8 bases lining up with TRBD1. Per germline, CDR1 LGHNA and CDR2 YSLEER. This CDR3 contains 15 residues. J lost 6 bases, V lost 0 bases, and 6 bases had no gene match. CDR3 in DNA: TGCGCCAGCAGCCAAGAGACAGGGGAGGGGAATGGCTACACCTTC. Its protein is CASSQETGEGNGYTF.

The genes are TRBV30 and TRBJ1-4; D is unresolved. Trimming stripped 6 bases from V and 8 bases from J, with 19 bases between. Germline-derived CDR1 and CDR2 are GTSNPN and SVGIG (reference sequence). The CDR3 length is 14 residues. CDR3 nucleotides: TGTGCCTGTTTCCCCCCGGGGAGAGGAGAAAAACTGTTTTTT. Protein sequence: CACFPPGRGEKLFF.

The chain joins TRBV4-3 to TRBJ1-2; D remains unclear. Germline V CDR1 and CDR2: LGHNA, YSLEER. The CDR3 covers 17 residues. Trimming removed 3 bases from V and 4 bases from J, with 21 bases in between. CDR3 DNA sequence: TGCGCCAGCAGCCAGAATATCCGAGGGTCGGTAACCTATGGCTACACCTTC. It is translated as CASSQNIRGSVTYGYTF.

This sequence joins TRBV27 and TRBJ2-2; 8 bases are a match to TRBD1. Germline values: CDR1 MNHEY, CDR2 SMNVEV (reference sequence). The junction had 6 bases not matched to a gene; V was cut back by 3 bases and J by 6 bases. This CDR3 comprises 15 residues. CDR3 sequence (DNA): TGTGCCAGCAGTTTCGACAGGGGATTTCCCGGGGAGCTGTTTTTT. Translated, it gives CASSFDRGFPGELFF.

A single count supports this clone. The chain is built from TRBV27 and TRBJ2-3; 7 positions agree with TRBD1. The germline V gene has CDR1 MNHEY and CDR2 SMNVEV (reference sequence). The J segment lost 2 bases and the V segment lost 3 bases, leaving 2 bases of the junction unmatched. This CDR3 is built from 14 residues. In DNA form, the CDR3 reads TGTGCCAGCAGTTTGACAGGGCTCACAGATACGCAGTATTTT. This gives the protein CASSLTGLTDTQYF.

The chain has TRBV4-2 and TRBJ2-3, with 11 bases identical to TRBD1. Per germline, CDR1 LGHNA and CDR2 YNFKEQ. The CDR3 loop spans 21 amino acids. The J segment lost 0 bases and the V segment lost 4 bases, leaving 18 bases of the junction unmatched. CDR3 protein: CASSRPRTGGIWTFSTDTQYF. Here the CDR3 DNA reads TGTGCCAGCAGCCGACCACGGACAGGGGGCATTTGGACATTTAGCACAGATACGCAGTATTTT.

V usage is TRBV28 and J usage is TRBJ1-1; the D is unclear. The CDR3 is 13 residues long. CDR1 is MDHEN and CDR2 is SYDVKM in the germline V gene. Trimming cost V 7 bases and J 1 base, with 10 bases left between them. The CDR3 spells CASTSAGNTEAFF. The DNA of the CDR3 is TGTGCCAGCACCTCGGCGGGGAACACTGAAGCTTTCTTT.

CDR3 bases: TGTGCCAGCAGCTCTGACAGGGGGATGAACACTGAAGCTTTCTTT. Its protein product is CASSSDRGMNTEAFF. The chain is built from TRBV5-4 and TRBJ1-1, with 9 bases lining up with TRBD1. The CDR3 has 15 residues. J gave up 0 bases and V 3 bases, and 3 bases lay outside the gene matches. In germline, CDR1 is SGHNT, CDR2 YYREEE (reference sequence). Full variable domain (outside the CDR3, taken from reference TRBV5-4 and TRBJ1-1): ETGVTQSPTHLIKTRGQQVTLRCSSQSGHNTVSWYQQALGQGPQFIFQYYREEENGRGNFPPRFSGLQFPNYSSELNVNALELDDSALYLCASSSDRGMNTEAFFGQGTRLTVV.

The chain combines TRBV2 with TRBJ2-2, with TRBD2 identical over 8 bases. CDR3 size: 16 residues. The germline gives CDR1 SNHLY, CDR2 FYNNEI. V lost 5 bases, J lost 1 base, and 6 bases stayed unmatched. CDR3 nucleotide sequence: TGTGCCAGCAGTCTACTAGCGGTTAAGAACACCGGGGAGCTGTTTTTT. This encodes CASSLLAVKNTGELFF.

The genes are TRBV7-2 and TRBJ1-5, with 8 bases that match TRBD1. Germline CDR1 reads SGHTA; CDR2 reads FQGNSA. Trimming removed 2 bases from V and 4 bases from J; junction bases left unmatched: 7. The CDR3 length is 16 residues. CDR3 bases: TGTGCCAGCAGCTTACTTACAGGGGGGATTAATCAGCCCCAGCATTTT. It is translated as CASSLLTGGINQPQHF.

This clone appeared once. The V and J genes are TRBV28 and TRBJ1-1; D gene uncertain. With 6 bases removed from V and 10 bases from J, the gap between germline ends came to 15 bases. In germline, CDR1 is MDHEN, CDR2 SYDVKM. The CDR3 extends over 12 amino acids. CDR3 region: CASSDDPRLAFF. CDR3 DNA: TGTGCCAGCAGCGATGATCCCAGGCTAGCTTTCTTT.

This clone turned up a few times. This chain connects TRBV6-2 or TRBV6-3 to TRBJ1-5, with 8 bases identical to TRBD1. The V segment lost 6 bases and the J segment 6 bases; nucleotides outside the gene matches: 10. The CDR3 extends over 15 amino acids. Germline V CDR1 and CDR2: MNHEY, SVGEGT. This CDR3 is CASSPPDRATQPQHF. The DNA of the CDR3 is TGTGCCAGCAGCCCACCGGACAGGGCCACTCAGCCCCAGCATTTT.

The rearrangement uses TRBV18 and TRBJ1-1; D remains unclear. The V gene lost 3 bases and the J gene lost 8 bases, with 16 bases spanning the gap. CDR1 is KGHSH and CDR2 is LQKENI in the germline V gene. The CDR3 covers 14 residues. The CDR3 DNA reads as TGTGCCAGCTCACCGTATCGGGGTTTTTCCGAAGCTTTCTTT. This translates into CASSPYRGFSEAFF.

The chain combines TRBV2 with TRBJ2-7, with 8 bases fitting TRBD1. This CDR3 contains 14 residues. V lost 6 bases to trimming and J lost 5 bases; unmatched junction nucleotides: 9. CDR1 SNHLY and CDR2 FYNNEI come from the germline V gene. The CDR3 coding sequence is TGTGCCAGCAGCGGGCCCGGGACAGGAAACGAGCAGTACTTC. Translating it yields CASSGPGTGNEQYF.

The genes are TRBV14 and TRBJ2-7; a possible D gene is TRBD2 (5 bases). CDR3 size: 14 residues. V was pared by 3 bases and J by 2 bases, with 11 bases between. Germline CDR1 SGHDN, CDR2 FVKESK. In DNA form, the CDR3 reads TGTGCCAGCAGCCAGTGGACTGGAGCCTACGAGCAGTACTTC. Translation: CASSQWTGAYEQYF.

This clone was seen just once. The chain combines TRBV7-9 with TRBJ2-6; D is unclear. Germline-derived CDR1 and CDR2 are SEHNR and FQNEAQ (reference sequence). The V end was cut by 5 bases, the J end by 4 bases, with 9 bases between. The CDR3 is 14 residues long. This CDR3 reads CASSPLVGANVLTF. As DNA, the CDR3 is TGTGCCAGCAGCCCACTCGTGGGGGCCAACGTCCTGACTTTC.

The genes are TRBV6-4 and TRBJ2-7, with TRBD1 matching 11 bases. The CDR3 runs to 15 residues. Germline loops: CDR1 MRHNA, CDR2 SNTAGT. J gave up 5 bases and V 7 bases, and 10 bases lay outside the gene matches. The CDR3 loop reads CASIKRTGGTDEQYF. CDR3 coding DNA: TGTGCCAGCATCAAAAGGACAGGGGGCACCGACGAGCAGTACTTC.

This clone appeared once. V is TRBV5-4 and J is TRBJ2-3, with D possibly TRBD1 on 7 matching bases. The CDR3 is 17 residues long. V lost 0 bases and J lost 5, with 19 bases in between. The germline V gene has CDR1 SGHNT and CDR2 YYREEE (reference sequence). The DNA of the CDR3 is TGTGCCAGCAGCTTGGAGATGGGGTCAGGGGGGCGAGATACGCAGTATTTT. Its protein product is CASSLEMGSGGRDTQYF. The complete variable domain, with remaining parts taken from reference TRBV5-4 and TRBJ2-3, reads ETGVTQSPTHLIKTRGQQVTLRCSSQSGHNTVSWYQQALGQGPQFIFQYYREEENGRGNFPPRFSGLQFPNYSSELNVNALELDDSALYLCASSLEMGSGGRDTQYFGPGTRLTVL.

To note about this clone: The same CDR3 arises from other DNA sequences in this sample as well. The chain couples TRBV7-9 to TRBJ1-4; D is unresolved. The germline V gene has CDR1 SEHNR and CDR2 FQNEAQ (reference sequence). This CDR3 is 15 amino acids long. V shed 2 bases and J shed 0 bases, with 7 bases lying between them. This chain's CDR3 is CASSLSGATNEKLFF. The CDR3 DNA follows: TGTGCCAGCAGCTTATCAGGCGCAACTAATGAAAAACTGTTTTTT.

The CDR3 region has the DNA TGTGCCAGCACTAGAAAAGGGGGACTAGCGGTCTACGAGCAGTACTTC. Translated: CASTRKGGLAVYEQYF. The chain recombines TRBV27 with TRBJ2-7; 11 bases line up with TRBD2. The germline V gene has CDR1 MNHEY and CDR2 SMNVEV (reference sequence). CDR3 size: 16 residues. V shed 7 bases, J shed 3 bases, and the junction held 11 bases outside the gene matches.

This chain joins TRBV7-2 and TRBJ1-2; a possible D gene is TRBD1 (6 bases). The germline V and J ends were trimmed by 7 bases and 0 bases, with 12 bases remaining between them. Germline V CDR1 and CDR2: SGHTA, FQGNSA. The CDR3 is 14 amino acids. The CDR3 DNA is TGTGCCAGCACCGCCCGACAGGCTAACTATGGCTACACCTTC. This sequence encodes CASTARQANYGYTF.

The CDR3: CASSSPGQGYWEQYF. DNA for the CDR3: TGTGCCAGTAGTTCTCCGGGACAGGGTTACTGGGAGCAGTACTTC. The genes are TRBV19 and TRBJ2-7; the match to TRBD1 covers 9 bases. V was clipped by 5 bases and J by 7 bases; unmatched bases: 12. The CDR3 has 15 amino acids. Germline-derived CDR1 and CDR2 are LNHDA and SQIVND (reference sequence).

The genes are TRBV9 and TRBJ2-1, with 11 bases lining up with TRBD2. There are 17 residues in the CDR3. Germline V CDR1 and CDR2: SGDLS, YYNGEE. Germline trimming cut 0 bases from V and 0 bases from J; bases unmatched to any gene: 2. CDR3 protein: CASSVATSGSSYNEQFF. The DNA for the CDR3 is TGTGCCAGCAGCGTAGCTACTAGCGGGAGCTCCTACAATGAGCAGTTCTTC. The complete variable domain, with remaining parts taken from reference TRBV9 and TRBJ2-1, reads DSGVTQTPKHLITATGQRVTLRCSPRSGDLSVYWYQQSLDQGLQFLIQYYNGEERAKGNILERFSAQQFPDLHSELNLSSLELGDSALYFCASSVATSGSSYNEQFFGPGTRLTVL.